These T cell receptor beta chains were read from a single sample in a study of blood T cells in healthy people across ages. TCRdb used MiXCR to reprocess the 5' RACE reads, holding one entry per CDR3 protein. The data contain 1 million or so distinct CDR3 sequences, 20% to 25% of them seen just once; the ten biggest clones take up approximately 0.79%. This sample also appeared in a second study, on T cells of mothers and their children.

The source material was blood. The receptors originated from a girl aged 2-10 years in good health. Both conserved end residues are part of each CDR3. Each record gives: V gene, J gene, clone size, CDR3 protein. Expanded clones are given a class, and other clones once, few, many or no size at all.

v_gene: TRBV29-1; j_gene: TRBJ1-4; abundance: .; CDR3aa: CSALAGELFF
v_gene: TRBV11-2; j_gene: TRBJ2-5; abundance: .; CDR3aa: CASSLDGAQETQYF
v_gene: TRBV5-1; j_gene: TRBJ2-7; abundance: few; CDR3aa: CASSLVAPADYEQYF
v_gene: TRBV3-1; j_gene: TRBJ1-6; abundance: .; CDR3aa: CASSRTADGPLHF
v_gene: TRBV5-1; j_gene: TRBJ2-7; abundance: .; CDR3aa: CASSSAGQDSSRSSYEQYF
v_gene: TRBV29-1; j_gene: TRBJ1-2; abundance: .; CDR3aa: CSVPRQSYEQYFGPGQGYGYTF
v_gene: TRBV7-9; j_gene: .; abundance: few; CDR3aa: CASSLGNLNEQFF
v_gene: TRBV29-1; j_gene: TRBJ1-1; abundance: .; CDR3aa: CSVEVRRTGNTEAFF
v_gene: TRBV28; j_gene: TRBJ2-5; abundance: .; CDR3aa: CASSPDYGKTQYF
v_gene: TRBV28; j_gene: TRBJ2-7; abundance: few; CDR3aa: CASTAPGDGPYEQYF
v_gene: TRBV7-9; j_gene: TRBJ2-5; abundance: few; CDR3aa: CASSAYGQGKEAQYF
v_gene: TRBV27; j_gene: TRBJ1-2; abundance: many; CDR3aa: CASSLGQAYGYTF
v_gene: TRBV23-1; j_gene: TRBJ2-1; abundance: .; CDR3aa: CASRGQERAYNEQFF
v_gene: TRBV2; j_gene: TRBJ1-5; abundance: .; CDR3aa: CASSKGGGNQPQHF
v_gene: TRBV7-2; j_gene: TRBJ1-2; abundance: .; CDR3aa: CASSQSGIYGYTF
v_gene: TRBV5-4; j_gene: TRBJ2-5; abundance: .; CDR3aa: CASRLGQKETQYF
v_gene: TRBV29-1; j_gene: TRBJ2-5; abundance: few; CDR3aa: CSVVAQQETQYF
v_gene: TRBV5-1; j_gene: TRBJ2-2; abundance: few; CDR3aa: CASSFLGTSGGANTGELFF
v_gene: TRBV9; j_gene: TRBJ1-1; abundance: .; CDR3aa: CASSGYRGPEAFF
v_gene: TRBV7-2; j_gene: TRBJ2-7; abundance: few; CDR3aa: CASSLALGGEQYF
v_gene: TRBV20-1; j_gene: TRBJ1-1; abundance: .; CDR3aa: CSARDNLGCEWAENTEAFF
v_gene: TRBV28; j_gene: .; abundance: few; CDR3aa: CALSRRVPYEQYF
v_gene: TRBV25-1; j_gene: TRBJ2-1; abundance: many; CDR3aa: CASTEDGISQFF
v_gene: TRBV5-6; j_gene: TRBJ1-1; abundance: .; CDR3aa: CASRKDRDGYVTEAFF
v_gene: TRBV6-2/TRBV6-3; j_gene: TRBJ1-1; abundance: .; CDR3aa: CASSTRRPEAFF
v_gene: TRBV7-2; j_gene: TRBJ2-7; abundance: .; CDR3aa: CASSLVASGGSYEQYF
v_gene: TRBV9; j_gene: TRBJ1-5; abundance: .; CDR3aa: CASSELRRSNQPQHF
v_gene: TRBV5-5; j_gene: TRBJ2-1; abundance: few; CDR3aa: CASSLEQGAIDEQFF
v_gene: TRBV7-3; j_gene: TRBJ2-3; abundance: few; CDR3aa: CASSLAGAIDTQYF
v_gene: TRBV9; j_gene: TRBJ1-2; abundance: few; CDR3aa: CASSENLSGYTF
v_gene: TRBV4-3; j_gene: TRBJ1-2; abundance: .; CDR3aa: CASSQDEQGLNGYTF
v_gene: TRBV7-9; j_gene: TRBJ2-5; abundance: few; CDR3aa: CASSFLAGQGMEQYF
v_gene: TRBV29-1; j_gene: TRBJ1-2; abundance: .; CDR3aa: CSVVTGGAGGYTF
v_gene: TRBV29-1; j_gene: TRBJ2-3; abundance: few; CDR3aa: CSVEGPQYAADQGSGEDTQYF
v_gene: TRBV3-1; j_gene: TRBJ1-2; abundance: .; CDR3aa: CASSQTPGTGIGYTF
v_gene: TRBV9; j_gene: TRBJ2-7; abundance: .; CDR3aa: CASSVDEGVDEQYF
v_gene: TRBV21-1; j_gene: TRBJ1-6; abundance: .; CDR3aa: CASSGATRRQGLAF
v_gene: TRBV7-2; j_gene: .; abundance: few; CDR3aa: CASSSYAGQDYEQYF
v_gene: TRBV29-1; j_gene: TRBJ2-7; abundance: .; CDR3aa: CSVKTLAGYEQYF
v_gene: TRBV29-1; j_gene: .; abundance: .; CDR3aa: CSVRGTVLSYEQYF
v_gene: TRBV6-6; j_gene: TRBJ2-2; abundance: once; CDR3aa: CASSIGQGSTGELFF
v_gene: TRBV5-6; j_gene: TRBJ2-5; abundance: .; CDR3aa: CASSLALQGSQETQYF
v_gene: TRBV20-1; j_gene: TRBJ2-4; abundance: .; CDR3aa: CSARGPKNIQYF
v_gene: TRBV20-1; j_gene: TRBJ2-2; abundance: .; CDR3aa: CSAPLSGRGTGELFF
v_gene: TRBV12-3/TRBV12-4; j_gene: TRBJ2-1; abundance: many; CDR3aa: CASSLRQDNEQFF
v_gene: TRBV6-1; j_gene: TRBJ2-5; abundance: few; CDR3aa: CASSEIALKETQYF
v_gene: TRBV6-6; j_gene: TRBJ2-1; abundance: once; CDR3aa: CASSGGGASYNEQFF
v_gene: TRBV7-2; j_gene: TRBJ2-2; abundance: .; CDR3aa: CASSFPVTTGELFF
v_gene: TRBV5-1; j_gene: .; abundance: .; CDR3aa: CASSILAGTYNEQFF
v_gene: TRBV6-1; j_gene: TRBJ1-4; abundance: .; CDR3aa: CASSVRGPTNEKLFF
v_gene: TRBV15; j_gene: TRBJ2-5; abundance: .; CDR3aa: CATSRQGTETLYF
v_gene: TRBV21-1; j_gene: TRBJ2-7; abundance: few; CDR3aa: CASSTRTSGRGSEQYF
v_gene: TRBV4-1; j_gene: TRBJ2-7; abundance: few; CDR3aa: CASSQGLSGASYEQYF